This TCR beta chain stems from a study of blood T cell repertoires in COVID-19. Whole-study context: Some COVID-19 samples were acute and others convalescent; all came from the United States, Italy and Spain.

The CDR3 runs to 13 residues. With 2 bases clipped from V and 7 bases from J, the junction kept 4 bases outside the gene matches. Germline values: CDR1 KGHSH, CDR2 LQKENI. Generated by immunoSEQ multiplex PCR, the TCRdb table keeps only in-frame clones and is missing some. Of about 80,000 clones in the sample, approximately 85% were seen once. The sample comprised peripheral blood. The sequence was collected from a human donor in a cohort sampled during active COVID-19. The rearrangement uses TRBV18 and TRBJ1-2; TRBD1 matches at 7 bases. The CDR3 loop reads CASSPGQDSGYTF. The CDR3 DNA sequence: TGTGCCAGCTCACCAGGACAGGACTCTGGCTACACCTTC.